This section outlines one T cell receptor beta chain sequence together with its context. Antigen: not known. The sample belongs to a study of graft-versus-host responses after intestinal transplantation. On the study more broadly: In this cohort, recipients had multivisceral, liver-intestinal, or isolated intestinal transplants.

Study results and limitations: Declining HvG levels early post-transplant were linked to peak circulating GvH clone levels. Investigators detected GvH clones in recipient marrow, with some emerging earlier in ileum or blood.

The V and J ends lost 5 bases and 4 bases respectively, with 7 bases between them. CDR1 and CDR2 from the germline V gene are SGHRS and YFSETQ. The CDR3 spans 13 residues. Produced via immunoSEQ multiplex PCR; TCRdb's table is partial and in-frame only. Of 100,000 to 140,000 clones listed, roughly 87% are singletons. The rearrangement joins TRBV5-1 to TRBJ1-6; D call uncertain. This TCR came from a human donor who was the organ donor for an intestinal transplant. The sample in question was unstimulated CD4+ T cells sorted from spleen or lymph node cells, obtained before transplant. The CDR3 sequence is CASRAEYNSPLHF. The CDR3, as DNA: TGCGCCAGCAGAGCCGAGTATAATTCACCCCTCCACTTT.